Below are 6 T cell receptor beta chains sequenced from a single sample in a study of blood T cells in healthy people across ages. With a J-beta primer mix and a sample-barcoded 5' primer, a second PCR ran about 7 to 12 cycles. TCRdb re-derived calls from the 5' RACE reads in MiXCR, one entry per CDR3 protein. Of 850,000 or so distinct CDR3 sequences in the sample, 29% were seen once. The specimen sequenced was blood. These receptors came from a woman over 75 in good health.

The chain is built from TRBV7-2 and TRBJ1-2; D ambiguous. Germline V gives CDR1 SGHTA, CDR2 FQGNSA. V lost 1 base and J 7 bases, leaving 13 bases between the germline ends. CDR3 size: 14 residues. CDR3 in DNA: TGTGCCAGCAGCTTAGAGACGCCAGTCAGTGGCTACACCTTC. It is translated as CASSLETPVSGYTF.

This clonotype turned up a few times. The chain has TRBV10-3 and TRBJ1-2; D unclear. Trimming cost V 2 bases and J 5 bases, with 9 bases left between them. The CDR3 has 13 residues. CDR1 is ENHRY and CDR2 is SYGVKD in the germline V gene. The CDR3 sequence: CAISEGVPYGYTF. The DNA for the CDR3 is TGTGCCATCAGTGAGGGAGTACCTTATGGCTACACCTTC.

This clonotype was seen at least ten times. The genes are TRBV20-1 and TRBJ2-5; 8 bases fit TRBD2. With V trimmed by 6 bases and J by 5 bases, 11 bases remained unmatched. This CDR3 has 14 amino acids. CDR1 is DFQATT and CDR2 is SNEGSKA in the germline V gene (reference sequence). The CDR3 loop is CSADPGGDRETQYF. CDR3 nucleotides: TGCAGTGCGGACCCCGGGGGGGATAGGGAGACCCAGTACTTC.

This clonotype has a single count. The V and J genes are TRBV7-9 and TRBJ2-6, with 9 positions matching TRBD1. Germline CDR1 SEHNR, CDR2 FQNEAQ (reference sequence). The CDR3 is 17 residues long. The junction had 7 bases not matched to a gene; V was cut back by 5 bases and J by 2 bases. The CDR3 sequence is CASSVDRGVPGANVLTF. The CDR3 DNA sequence: TGTGCCAGCAGCGTGGACAGGGGCGTTCCTGGGGCCAACGTCCTGACTTTC.

Note on this clonotype: A much larger clone differs from this one at a single base, so this may be a read error. The chain has TRBV20-1 and TRBJ2-1, with unresolved D. Trimming took off 2 bases at V and 0 bases at J, with 23 bases between the two ends. The CDR3 runs 19 residues. Germline assignment: CDR1 DFQATT and CDR2 SNEGSKA (reference sequence). CDR3 in DNA: TGCAGTGCTAGAATCCCCGGAACCCTGGGTTCTAGCTCCTACAATGAGCAGTTCTTC. As protein: CSARIPGTLGSSSYNEQFF.

With respect to this clonotype: Being one base from a much bigger clone, this may be a read error. The chain carries TRBV7-2 and TRBJ2-7; D is unclear. TRBJ2-5 matches the DNA end more closely, so the J call is doubtful. The CDR3 is 15 residues long. In germline, CDR1 is SGHTA, CDR2 FQGNSA. CDR3 sequence: CASSLDTNQVETQYF. The CDR3 DNA sequence: TGTGCCAGCAGCTTAGATACTAACCAGGTAGAGACCCAGTACTTC.